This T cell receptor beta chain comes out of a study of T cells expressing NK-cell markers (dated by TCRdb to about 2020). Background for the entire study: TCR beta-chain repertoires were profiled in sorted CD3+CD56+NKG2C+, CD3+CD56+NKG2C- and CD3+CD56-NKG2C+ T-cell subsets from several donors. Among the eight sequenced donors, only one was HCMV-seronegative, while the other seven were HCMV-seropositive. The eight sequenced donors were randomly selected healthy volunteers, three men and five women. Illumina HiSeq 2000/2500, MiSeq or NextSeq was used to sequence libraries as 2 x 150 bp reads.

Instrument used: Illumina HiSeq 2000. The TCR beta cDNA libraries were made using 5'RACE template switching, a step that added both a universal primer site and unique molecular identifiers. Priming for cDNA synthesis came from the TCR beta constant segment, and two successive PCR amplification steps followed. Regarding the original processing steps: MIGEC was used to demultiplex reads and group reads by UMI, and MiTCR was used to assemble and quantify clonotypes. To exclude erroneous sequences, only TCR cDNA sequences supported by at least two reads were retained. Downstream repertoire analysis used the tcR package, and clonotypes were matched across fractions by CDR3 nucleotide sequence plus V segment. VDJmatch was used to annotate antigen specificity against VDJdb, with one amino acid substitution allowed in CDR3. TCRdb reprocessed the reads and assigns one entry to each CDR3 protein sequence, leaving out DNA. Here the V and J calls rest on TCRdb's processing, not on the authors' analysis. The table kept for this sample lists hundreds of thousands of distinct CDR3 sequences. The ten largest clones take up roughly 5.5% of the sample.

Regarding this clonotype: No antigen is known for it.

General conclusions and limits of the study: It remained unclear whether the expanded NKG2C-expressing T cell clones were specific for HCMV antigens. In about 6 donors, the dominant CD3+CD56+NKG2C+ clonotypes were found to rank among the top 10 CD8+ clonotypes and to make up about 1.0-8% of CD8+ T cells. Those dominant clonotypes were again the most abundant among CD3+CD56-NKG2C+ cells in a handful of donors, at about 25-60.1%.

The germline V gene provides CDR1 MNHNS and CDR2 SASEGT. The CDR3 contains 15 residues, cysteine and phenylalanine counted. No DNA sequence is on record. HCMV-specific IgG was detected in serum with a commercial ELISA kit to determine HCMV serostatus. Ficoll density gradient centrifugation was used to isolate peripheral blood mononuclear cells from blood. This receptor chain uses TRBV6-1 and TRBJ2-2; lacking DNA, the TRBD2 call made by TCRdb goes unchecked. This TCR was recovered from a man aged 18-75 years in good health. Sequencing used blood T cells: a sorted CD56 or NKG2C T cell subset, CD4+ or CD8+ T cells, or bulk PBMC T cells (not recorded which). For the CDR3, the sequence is CASRGLAGNTGELFF.